The 31 T cell receptor beta chains given below trace back to one sample, sequenced in a study of T cell responses to AZD1222 COVID-19 vaccine (dated by TCRdb to about 2021). The library came from the immunoSEQ multiplex PCR assay. The immuneACCESS repertoire file appears here via TCRdb, limited to in-frame rearrangements. These files lack a portion of the clones; in checked studies, under half of the deficit traces to unresolved V genes, and the cause of the others is not known. In this sample the table shows under 150,000 clones, 80% to 95% of which occur a single time. Less than 3.5% of the sample rests with the top ten. The time point label corresponds to: baseline before first vaccination. Explained via the paper, the treatment or condition label denotes: meningococcal conjugate vaccine given as trial control. The specimen was peripheral blood, collected on day 0 of MenACWY control vaccination. All receptors come from an adult in good health.

This clone has more than one count but fewer than ten. The J gene is TRBJ2-7, the V gene TRBV7-2, with 7 bases identical to TRBD1. The CDR3 extends over 14 amino acids. Germline CDR1 and CDR2: SGHTA and FQGNSA. J was trimmed by 2 bases and V by 2 bases; bases with no gene match: 3. The CDR3 here is CASSLRDRAYEQYF. The CDR3 DNA reads as TGTGCCAGCAGCTTAAGGGACAGAGCCTACGAGCAGTACTTC.

J is TRBJ1-2 and V is TRBV29-1; tentative D call: TRBD1 (5 bases). Looked up from germline, CDR1 is SQVTM and CDR2 is ANQGSEA. This CDR3 is built from 11 residues. Trimming left V 8 bases short and J 4 bases short, with 11 bases between. The CDR3 loop is CSLRGGYGYTF. In DNA, the CDR3 is TGCAGCCTTCGGGGGGGCTATGGCTACACCTTC.

The rearrangement joins TRBV7-2 to TRBJ2-2, with 8 nucleotides matching TRBD1. The CDR3 is 15 amino acids. Germline lookup yields CDR1 SGHTA and CDR2 FQGNSA. J was trimmed by 4 bases and V by 5 bases; bases with no gene match: 6. The chain's CDR3 is CASSQAGTGTGELFF. The CDR3 bases are TGTGCCAGCAGCCAAGCCGGGACAGGCACCGGGGAGCTGTTTTTT. Full variable domain (outside the CDR3, taken from reference TRBV7-2 and TRBJ2-2): GAGVSQSPSNKVTEKGKDVELRCDPISGHTALYWYRQSLGQGLEFLIYFQGNSAPDKSGLPSDRFSAERTGGSVSTLTIQRTQQEDSAVYLCASSQAGTGTGELFFGEGSRLTVL.

This clone was seen a single time. Other DNA sequences within the sample encode an identical CDR3. For the CDR3, the DNA is TGTGCCAGCAGCGTAGGCAGCGGGGAGTACAATGAGCAGTTCTTC. Translated: CASSVGSGEYNEQFF. The rearrangement joins TRBV9 to TRBJ2-1, with 7 positions matching TRBD2. Germline loops: CDR1 SGDLS, CDR2 YYNGEE. The V and J ends lost 0 bases and 4 bases, in that order; junction bases with no gene match: 4. The CDR3 length is 15 residues. Full variable domain (missing parts from reference TRBV9 and TRBJ2-1): DSGVTQTPKHLITATGQRVTLRCSPRSGDLSVYWYQQSLDQGLQFLIQYYNGEERAKGNILERFSAQQFPDLHSELNLSSLELGDSALYFCASSVGSGEYNEQFFGPGTRLTVL.

The rearrangement joins TRBV7-9 to TRBJ1-2, with D possibly being TRBD1 (5 bases). Germline-derived CDR1 and CDR2 are SEHNR and FQNEAQ (reference sequence). The length of the CDR3 is 15 residues. The V end lost 0 bases, the J end lost 2 bases, and 10 bases lay between the germline ends. The CDR3 sequence: CASSLAGGSNYGYTF. As DNA, the CDR3 is TGTGCCAGCAGCTTAGCGGGGGGGTCCAACTATGGCTACACCTTC.

The V gene is TRBV11-2, the J gene TRBJ1-5; no clear D gene. The CDR3 has 13 amino acids. The V gene lost 5 bases and the J gene lost 7 bases, with 12 bases spanning the gap. Germline-derived CDR1 and CDR2 are SGHAT and FQNNGV. CDR3 coding DNA: TGTGCCAGCAGCCGAAAATTGGGGCAGCCCCAGCATTTT. Its translation is CASSRKLGQPQHF.

The V call is TRBV6-2 or TRBV6-3, the J call TRBJ1-2, with D uncertain. This CDR3 is built from 11 residues. Trimming took off 0 bases at V and 7 bases at J, with 3 bases between the two ends. Germline CDR1 is MNHEY and CDR2 is SVGEGT. CDR3 in amino acids: CASSYSSGYTF. The CDR3 nucleotides are TGTGCCAGCAGTTACTCCAGTGGCTACACCTTC.

The V and J genes are TRBV27 and TRBJ2-1, with D perhaps being TRBD1 or TRBD2 (5 bases each). The CDR3 totals 15 residues. Germline CDR1 and CDR2: MNHEY and SMNVEV (reference sequence). With 5 bases removed from V and 8 bases from J, the gap between germline ends came to 19 bases. The CDR3 protein is CASSLQPGAAYEQFF. The CDR3 coding sequence is TGTGCCAGCAGTCTCCAACCCGGGGCGGCATATGAGCAGTTCTTC.

The chain links TRBV29-1 to TRBJ1-1; no firm D call. This CDR3 comprises 13 residues. Between the trimmed V and J ends, which lost 6 bases and 1 base, there was a span of 12 bases. CDR1 is SQVTM and CDR2 is ANQGSEA in the germline V gene. The CDR3 bases are TGCAGCGTATCTACAGTGACGAACACTGAAGCTTTCTTT. As protein: CSVSTVTNTEAFF.

The CDR3 DNA sequence: TGTGCCAGAAGCTTGCTACCAGCCCGGGACAGACAGAACACTGAAGCTTTCTTT. Its translation: CARSLLPARDRQNTEAFF. The chain carries TRBV5-3 and TRBJ1-1, with 7 bases lining up with TRBD1. TRBV5-3 is filed as an ORF, its function uncertain. V was clipped by 1 base and J by 1 base; unmatched bases: 13. CDR3 length: 18 amino acids.

This chain links TRBV6-2 or TRBV6-3 with TRBJ1-5; D is possibly TRBD1 (6 bases). Germline CDR1 and CDR2: MNHEY and SVGEGT. This CDR3 is 16 amino acids long. Trimming pared 6 bases from V and 0 bases from J, leaving 15 bases between. DNA for the CDR3: TGTGCCAGCAGCCCGTCGGGGACATATAGCAATCAGCCCCAGCATTTT. The encoded protein is CASSPSGTYSNQPQHF.

This clone was counted once. The chain combines TRBV3-1 (or the pseudogene TRBV3-2) with TRBJ1-4; a possible D gene is TRBD1 (6 bases). The CDR3 is 14 residues long. V lost 6 bases and J 10 bases, leaving 18 bases between the germline ends. Germline V gene data show CDR1 as LGHDT and CDR2 as YNNKEL (reference sequence). The CDR3: CASRPTGEGGKLFF. The DNA for the CDR3 is TGTGCCAGCAGGCCGACAGGCGAGGGGGGAAAACTGTTTTTT.

This chain connects TRBV5-1 to TRBJ1-1, with D tentatively TRBD1 (5 bases). The CDR3 runs 14 residues. V was pared by 7 bases and J by 1 base, with 14 bases between. Germline V gives CDR1 SGHRS, CDR2 YFSETQ. DNA for the CDR3: TGCGCCAGCCGGGGGGGAGGACCGAACACTGAAGCTTTCTTT. It codes for CASRGGGPNTEAFF. Full variable domain (rest looked up from reference TRBV5-1 and TRBJ1-1): KAGVTQTPRYLIKTRGQQVTLSCSPISGHRSVSWYQQTPGQGLQFLFEYFSETQRNKGNFPGRFSGRQFSNSRSEMNVSTLELGDSALYLCASRGGGPNTEAFFGQGTRLTVV.

The V and J genes are TRBV7-9 and TRBJ1-3; 7 bases agree with TRBD1. CDR1 and CDR2 (germline): SEHNR, FQNEAQ (reference sequence). With V trimmed by 5 bases and J by 3 bases, 10 bases remained unmatched. This CDR3 is built from 16 residues. For the CDR3, the DNA is TGTGCCAGCAGCCCCCAGCAGGGGGGCCGTGGAAACACCATATATTTT. Protein sequence: CASSPQQGGRGNTIYF.

V and J are TRBV6-1 and TRBJ2-7; the D is unclear. This CDR3 is 17 amino acids long. Between the trimmed V and J ends, which lost 0 bases and 3 bases, there was a span of 18 bases. CDR1 and CDR2 from the germline V gene are MNHNS and SASEGT. The CDR3 spells CASSEAARGFARYEQYF. CDR3 coding DNA: TGTGCCAGCAGTGAAGCGGCGCGAGGATTTGCTCGCTACGAGCAGTACTTC.

The chain employs TRBV7-6 and TRBJ2-6; 10 bases line up with TRBD1. Trimming took 5 bases from V and 2 from J; bases not matched to a gene: 12. CDR3 size: 19 residues. The germline gives CDR1 SGHVS, CDR2 FNYEAQ. The CDR3 loop is CASSPNPGTGVAGANVLTF. CDR3 in DNA: TGTGCCAGCAGCCCGAATCCCGGGACAGGGGTGGCTGGGGCCAACGTCCTGACTTTC.

The chain recombines TRBV19 with TRBJ2-5, with 8 bases identical to TRBD1. With 9 bases clipped from V and 0 bases from J, the junction kept 3 bases outside the gene matches. Germline loops: CDR1 LNHDA, CDR2 SQIVND (reference sequence). This CDR3 region has 13 residues. The CDR3 region has the DNA TGTGCCAGCCGGACAGGGCACCAAGAGACCCAGTACTTC. Protein sequence: CASRTGHQETQYF.

V gene TRBV6-1 combines with J gene TRBJ1-2; the D gene is possibly TRBD1 (5 bases). Trimming removed 3 bases from V and 8 bases from J, with 10 bases in between. Germline V gene sequence: CDR1 MNHNS, CDR2 SASEGT. The CDR3 covers 12 residues. In DNA form, the CDR3 reads TGTGCCAGCAGTGACCTCAGGGACGGCTACACCTTC. Translation gives CASSDLRDGYTF.

This clone was seen a handful of times. The rearrangement links TRBV7-2 to TRBJ2-7; D is possibly TRBD2 (6 bases). This CDR3 contains 14 residues. Germline CDR1 and CDR2: SGHTA and FQGNSA. Trimming removed 4 bases at V and 5 bases at J, with 15 bases between. CDR3 sequence (DNA): TGTGCCAGCAGCTCATTTAGCGGAACCCACGAGCAGTACTTC. Encoded protein: CASSSFSGTHEQYF.

The chain links TRBV27 to TRBJ1-3; weak D call: TRBD1 (5 bases). CDR1 and CDR2 from the germline V gene are MNHEY and SMNVEV (reference sequence). Trimming removed 5 bases from V and 0 bases from J, with 8 bases in between. This CDR3 is 14 amino acids long. CDR3 amino acids: CASSRGVSGNTIYF. As DNA, the CDR3 is TGTGCCAGCAGTCGGGGGGTCTCTGGAAACACCATATATTTT.

CDR3 DNA: TGTGCCAGCAGCCAAGTCTCGCGACTAGCGGGGTATGAGCAGTTCTTC. Translating it yields CASSQVSRLAGYEQFF. This rearrangement joins TRBV4-2 to TRBJ2-1, with TRBD2 matching over 11 bases. The CDR3 loop spans 16 amino acids. Germline trimming cut 1 base from V and 8 bases from J; bases unmatched to any gene: 7. CDR1 and CDR2 (germline): LGHNA, YNFKEQ.

This clone was seen once. The chain couples TRBV6-5 to TRBJ1-1; D call uncertain. The CDR3 consists of 15 residues. The V and J ends lost 6 bases and 5 bases respectively, with 19 bases between them. Germline lookup yields CDR1 MNHEY and CDR2 SVGAGI. As DNA, the CDR3 is TGTGCCAGCAGGTTTCGAGCAAAGGGCTATACTGAAGCTTTCTTT. Translation gives CASRFRAKGYTEAFF.

This chain joins TRBV27 and TRBJ2-7; D is ambiguous. Deletions cut 1 base from V and 2 bases from J, with 6 bases between. The CDR3 consists of 13 residues. Germline CDR1 and CDR2: MNHEY and SMNVEV (reference sequence). CDR3 protein: CASSLLGPYEQYF. The CDR3 region has the DNA TGTGCCAGCAGTTTATTAGGGCCCTACGAGCAGTACTTC.

Only one count was recorded for this clone. The chain has TRBV5-4 and TRBJ1-4; D gene uncertain. CDR3 length equals 14 residues. Looked up from germline, CDR1 is SGHNT and CDR2 is YYREEE (reference sequence). Trimming shortened V by 4 bases and J by 0 bases, and 7 bases separated the two germline ends. The CDR3 loop is CASSEDATNEKLFF. CDR3 sequence (DNA): TGTGCCAGCAGCGAAGATGCAACTAATGAAAAACTGTTTTTT.

The chain recombines TRBV30 with TRBJ2-7; 11 nucleotides match TRBD2. Trimming at V came to 3 bases and at J to 6 bases, leaving 7 bases not matched to a gene. Germline V gene lookup returns CDR1 GTSNPN and CDR2 SVGIG (reference sequence). There are 14 residues in the CDR3. DNA of the CDR3: TGTGCCTGGAGCCGACTAGCGGGGTATCTCGAGCAGTACTTC. Translated: CAWSRLAGYLEQYF.

The chain links TRBV3-1 (or the pseudogene TRBV3-2) to TRBJ2-7; D might be TRBD1 (6 bases). The CDR3 sequence is 13 residues long. V was pared by 3 bases and J by 6 bases, with 12 bases between. In germline, CDR1 is LGHDT, CDR2 YNNKEL (reference sequence). The CDR3 DNA follows: TGTGCCAGCAGCCATGGACAGCCGGGCGAGCAGTACTTC. This codes for CASSHGQPGEQYF.

The rearrangement uses TRBV24-1 and TRBJ2-1; D remains ambiguous. The CDR3 covers 17 residues. Per the germline V gene, CDR1 is KGHDR and CDR2 is SFDVKD. Trimming removed 3 bases from V and 0 bases from J, with 14 bases in between. The CDR3 DNA follows: TGTGCCACCAGTGATCGTCGGGCCCGAAGCTCCTACAATGAGCAGTTCTTC. Translated, it gives CATSDRRARSSYNEQFF.

The chain links TRBV15 to TRBJ1-5, with D maybe TRBD1 (5 bases). V was shortened by 1 base and J by 4 bases, with 8 bases between the two germline ends. The germline CDR1 and CDR2 sequences are LNHNV and YYDKDF (reference sequence). The CDR3 has 14 amino acids. CDR3 sequence reads: CATSRVRGNQPQHF. DNA for the CDR3: TGTGCCACCAGCAGAGTCCGGGGGAATCAGCCCCAGCATTTT.

In its sample, this clone was seen once. V usage is TRBV7-9 and J usage is TRBJ2-7; 9 bases fit TRBD1. The CDR3 extends over 15 amino acids. Unmatched junction bases numbered 1, after V lost 1 base and J lost 0 bases. Germline CDR1 is SEHNR and CDR2 is FQNEAQ (reference sequence). The CDR3 spells CASSLGGQGSYEQYF. CDR3 DNA: TGTGCCAGCAGCTTAGGGGGACAGGGCTCCTACGAGCAGTACTTC.

Worth noting for this clone: The sample contains more than one DNA sequence encoding this CDR3. The CDR3 DNA sequence: TGTGCCAGCAGCGTAGGCGGGACAGGCTACGAGCAGTACTTC. Residues: CASSVGGTGYEQYF. The V gene is TRBV9, the J gene TRBJ2-7, with 8 bases that match TRBD1. Trimming removed 0 bases from V and 3 bases from J; junction bases left unmatched: 2. There are 14 residues in the CDR3. Germline CDR1 SGDLS, CDR2 YYNGEE.

The chain recombines TRBV4-2 with TRBJ2-2; 8 positions match TRBD2. CDR1 is LGHNA and CDR2 is YNFKEQ in the germline V gene. J gave up 5 bases and V 4 bases, and 3 bases lay outside the gene matches. There are 14 residues in the CDR3. This chain's CDR3 is CASSRLAGTGELFF. The CDR3 DNA is TGTGCCAGCAGCCGATTAGCGGGAACCGGGGAGCTGTTTTTT.